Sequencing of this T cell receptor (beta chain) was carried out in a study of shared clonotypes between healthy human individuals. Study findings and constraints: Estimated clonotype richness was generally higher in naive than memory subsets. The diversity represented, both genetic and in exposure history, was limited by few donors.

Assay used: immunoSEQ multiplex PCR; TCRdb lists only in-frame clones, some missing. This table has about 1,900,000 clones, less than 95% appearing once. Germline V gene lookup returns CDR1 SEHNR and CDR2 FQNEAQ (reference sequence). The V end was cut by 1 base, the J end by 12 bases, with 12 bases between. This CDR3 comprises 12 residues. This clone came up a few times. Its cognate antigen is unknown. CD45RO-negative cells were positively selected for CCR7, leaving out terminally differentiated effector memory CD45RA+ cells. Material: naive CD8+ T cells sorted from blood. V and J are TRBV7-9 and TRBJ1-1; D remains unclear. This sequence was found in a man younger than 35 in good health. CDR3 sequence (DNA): TGTGCCAGCAGCTTAGGTGCGGGTCGAACTTTCTTT. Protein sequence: CASSLGAGRTFF.